What follows are 13 T cell receptor beta chains derived from one specimen sequenced in a study of shared clonotypes between healthy human individuals. Data came from immunoSEQ multiplex PCR; TCRdb stores just in-frame clones and leaves some out. Of over a million clones listed, around 95% are singletons. Sequencing was done on a sample of naive CD4+ T cells sorted from blood. Described subset: CD45RA+ positively selected. The receptor set was obtained from a man aged 30 to 39 in good health.

The chain links TRBV28 to TRBJ1-3, with D unclear. The CDR3 sequence is 16 residues long. The V end lost 3 bases, the J end lost 4 bases, and 16 bases lay between the germline ends. CDR1 MDHEN and CDR2 SYDVKM come from the germline V gene. CDR3 protein: CASSFIIGVGGNTIYF. The CDR3 nucleotides are TGTGCCAGCAGTTTCATTATTGGAGTAGGCGGAAACACCATATATTTT.

V is TRBV29-1 and J is TRBJ2-5; perhaps D is TRBD1 or TRBD2 (5 bases each). Per germline, CDR1 SQVTM and CDR2 ANQGSEA. V lost 4 bases and J 4 bases, leaving 13 bases between the germline ends. The CDR3 is 13 amino acids. CDR3 amino acids: CSVVDVGTETQYF. CDR3 bases: TGCAGCGTTGTGGACGTGGGGACAGAGACCCAGTACTTC.

The genes are TRBV7-9 and TRBJ1-4; a possible D gene is TRBD1 (5 bases). Germline-derived CDR1 and CDR2 are SEHNR and FQNEAQ (reference sequence). Trimming removed 1 base at V and 0 bases at J, with 15 bases between. The CDR3 loop spans 18 amino acids. CDR3 region: CASSLDQGRPSTNEKLFF. The CDR3 bases are TGTGCCAGCAGCTTAGATCAGGGAAGGCCTTCAACTAATGAAAAACTGTTTTTT.

The chain carries TRBV5-1 and TRBJ2-1; 13 positions match TRBD2. V dropped 3 bases and J dropped 2; count of bases not matched to a gene: 8. The CDR3 is 18 amino acids. The germline V gene has CDR1 SGHRS and CDR2 YFSETQ. CDR3 sequence: CASSSGRLAGGPYNEQFF. The CDR3 region has the DNA TGCGCCAGCAGCTCAGGACGACTAGCGGGAGGCCCCTACAATGAGCAGTTCTTC.

The chain carries TRBV25-1 and TRBJ2-6; the D is unclear. Germline V lookup: CDR1 MGHDK, CDR2 SYGVNS. The CDR3 has 15 amino acids. V shed 5 bases and J shed 3 bases, with 11 bases lying between them. CDR3 bases: TGTGCCAGCAGTCTCTTCCTGAGTGGGGCCAACGTCCTGACTTTC. The encoded protein is CASSLFLSGANVLTF.

V usage is TRBV7-3 and J usage is TRBJ2-6, with a tentative D call TRBD2 (5 bases). From germline, CDR1 is SGHTA and CDR2 FQGTGA. Trimming removed 2 bases at V and 1 base at J, with 9 bases between. CDR3 length equals 16 residues. The CDR3 nucleotides are TGTGCCAGCAGCTTACGGGGAACGTCTGGGGCCAACGTCCTGACTTTC. Translated: CASSLRGTSGANVLTF.

The chain couples TRBV28 to TRBJ2-1; D is perhaps TRBD1 or TRBD2 (5 bases each). Germline CDR1 MDHEN, CDR2 SYDVKM. The CDR3 is 17 residues long. Between the trimmed V and J ends, which lost 2 bases and 6 bases, there was a span of 20 bases. CDR3 DNA sequence: TGTGCCAGCAGTTTACCCCGTCGGGACGCCACGGCCAATGAGCAGTTCTTC. Its protein product is CASSLPRRDATANEQFF.

The rearrangement links TRBV11-2 to TRBJ2-7; D is tentatively TRBD1 or TRBD2 (5 bases each). Between the trimmed V and J ends, which lost 2 bases and 3 bases, there was a span of 11 bases. This CDR3 has 14 residues. Per the germline V gene, CDR1 is SGHAT and CDR2 is FQNNGV. The CDR3 coding sequence is TGTGCCAGCAGCTTAAGTGGGGGTAGCTACGAGCAGTACTTC. This translates into CASSLSGGSYEQYF.

J is TRBJ2-5 and V is TRBV6-1; D perhaps matches TRBD2 (6 bases). Trimming removed 1 base at V and 5 bases at J, with 17 bases between. The CDR3 runs 16 residues. The germline CDR1 and CDR2 sequences are MNHNS and SASEGT. The CDR3 here is CASSEGSWRGMETQYF. The CDR3 bases are TGTGCCAGCAGTGAAGGAAGCTGGAGGGGAATGGAGACCCAGTACTTC.

This chain links TRBV29-1 with TRBJ2-7; 14 nucleotides match TRBD2. The germline gives CDR1 SQVTM, CDR2 ANQGSEA. CDR3 length: 16 amino acids. Losses at the gene ends were 4 bases for V and 6 bases for J; bases not matched to a gene: 11. The CDR3, as DNA: TGCAGCGTTGCACAGCCCGGACTAGCGGGAGGACCCGAGCAGTACTTC. Its protein is CSVAQPGLAGGPEQYF.

The count of this clone is one. The rearrangement links TRBV4-1 to TRBJ2-2; TRBD2 matches 8 bases. The CDR3 length is 17 residues. The germline V gene encodes CDR1 MGHRA and CDR2 YSYEKL. The junction had 12 bases not matched to a gene; V was cut back by 2 bases and J by 7 bases. In DNA form, the CDR3 reads TGCGCCAGCAGCCAACCGTCCGGGACTAGGGGTTACGGGGAGCTGTTTTTT. Translation gives CASSQPSGTRGYGELFF.

The V call is TRBV10-3, the J call TRBJ2-1, with D perhaps TRBD2 (6 bases). Germline-derived CDR1 and CDR2 are ENHRY and SYGVKD. This CDR3 spans 13 amino acids. Between the trimmed V and J ends, which lost 10 bases and 7 bases, there was a span of 17 bases. CDR3 sequence reads: CATTRDWDNEQFF. CDR3 sequence (DNA): TGTGCCACCACCCGGGACTGGGATAATGAGCAGTTCTTC.

The rearrangement links TRBV7-2 to TRBJ1-2; D gene unclear. The V end lost 8 bases, the J end lost 7 bases, and 11 bases lay between the germline ends. The CDR3 runs 11 residues. Germline V gene data show CDR1 as SGHTA and CDR2 as FQGNSA. The DNA for the CDR3 is TGTGCCAGCGGGAGTCAGTCTGGCTACACCTTC. Protein: CASGSQSGYTF.